This T cell receptor (beta chain) was retrieved from a study of T cells after yellow fever vaccination. Study-wide results and caveats: The secondary response peaked faster, at day 5 versus 15, but was weaker. Shared CD4/CD8 clonotypes were a small share, likely from convergent recombination.

V lost 5 bases, J lost 3 bases, and 10 bases lay in between. The CDR3 loop spans 13 amino acids. CDR1 and CDR2 from the germline V gene are SGHAT and FQNNGV. TCRdb redid the calling of the 5' RACE reads with MiXCR, one entry per CDR3 protein. The sample includes approximately 610,000 distinct CDR3 sequences, less than 20% of them seen just once. This clonotype was seen at least ten times. Its specificity is not known. The J gene is TRBJ2-5, the V gene TRBV11-2, with D unclear. The TCR was taken from a man between 18 and 35 years old who received the YFV17D yellow fever vaccine. The sequences come from PBMCs, collected less than 6 days after the first yellow fever vaccination. Here the CDR3 reads CASSLGREETQYF. For the CDR3, the DNA is TGTGCCAGCAGCCTAGGCCGAGAAGAGACCCAGTACTTC.